This TCR beta chain comes out of a study of T cell repertoires in aging, cancer and after chemotherapy. Whole-study results and caveats: Compared with age-matched healthy donors, untreated hematological or solid cancer patients showed higher blood TCR clonality. Across the chemotherapy interval, each cancer cohort showed higher median generation probability, suggesting thymic rebound. In cancer patients, declining TCR diversity with age involved lost richness and lost evenness.

V dropped 4 bases and J dropped 0 bases, with 10 bases sitting between them. The CDR3 contains 13 residues. Per germline, CDR1 DFQATT and CDR2 SNEGSKA (reference sequence). Amplification of TCR beta used genomic DNA extracted from peripheral blood. TRB rearrangements spanning V, D and J were amplified using mixed TRB-A/B primers. In TCRdb, the multiplex PCR reads were re-called with MiXCR into one record per CDR3 protein. Of about 2,000 distinct CDR3 sequences listed, roughly 25% are singletons. This clonotype is medium-sized (0.01 to 0.1%). Its antigen is still unknown. This sequence joins TRBV20-1 and TRBJ2-7; D remains ambiguous. The sequence was collected from a human donor with a solid tumor. The sequenced material came from blood. The CDR3 coding sequence is TGCAGTGCTATATCGCCTAGCTCCTACGAGCAGTACTTC. This sequence encodes CSAISPSSYEQYF.